What follows describes a single T cell receptor (beta chain). What antigen it recognizes has not been identified. Base-call qualities are not available, and no considerably larger clone is one nucleotide away. These data belong to a study of shared clonotypes between healthy human individuals (dated by TCRdb to about 2020). Broadly, across the study: A few men and two women, aged 18 to 49 years, made up the cohort. The study deeply sequenced blood TCR repertoires of several healthy adults to estimate repertoire size and the extent of clonotype sharing between individuals. Libraries were prepared and TCR repertoires were sequenced by different laboratories using diverse techniques, in order to increase sequencing depth and limit assay-specific biases. Between about 0.94 and 8.9 billion PBMCs per donor were obtained by leukapheresis. Per donor, three plates each were used for CD4 naive and CD4 memory, two for CD8 naive, and one for CD8 memory.

V and J lose 11 bases and 0 bases, and a span of 17 bases separates them. CDR1 and CDR2, per the germline V gene, are MDHEN and SYDVKM. Including cysteine and phenylalanine, the CDR3 has 14 amino acids. Only CDR3 DNA remains: 42 bases, in frame from the first base. The donors were healthy, HIV-negative adults with no recently reported acute infections or vaccinations. All donors were Caucasian adults living in Nashville, Tennessee, USA. Magnetic negative selection was used to enrich CD4+ T cells, after which naive cells were positively selected on CD45RA and the negative fraction became the memory subset. Blood was collected by leukapheresis, and PBMCs were isolated by Ficoll-Histopaque density gradient centrifugation and then cryopreserved in liquid nitrogen vapor phase. Purity and quantity of every magnetically sorted T cell population were checked by analytical flow cytometry. Genomic DNA was isolated from each sorted fraction and quantified by UV absorbance on a Nanodrop 2000c.

Using the deep immunoSEQ assay, TCR CDR3 regions were amplified from genomic DNA by multiplex PCR. Genomic DNA extracted from each cell subset was distributed evenly over all wells of several immunoSEQ 96-well plates, and each plate served as one replicate. Each replicate PCR for sorted subsets received approximately 200 ng genomic DNA, equal to roughly 30,000 T cell genomes. Purified libraries were quantified with a Qubit 3.0 fluorometer, sized on a Bioanalyzer 2100, and re-quantified with the KAPA Library Quantification kit. A separate single-read 150-cycle Illumina NextSeq 550 flow cell was used to sequence each immunoSEQ 96-well plate. The study's own analysis went as follows. Because the immunoSEQ output included only junctional sequences and no quality scores, the filtering could not be the same as the filtering used for full-length reads. Sequences were annotated with PyIR, a Python wrapper for IgBLAST v1.9, using IMGT germline references to assign V/J genes and CDR3. Reads were filtered out if the reads had weak V/J assignments (E-value above 1e-6), no CDR3, stop codons, out-of-frame junctions, or ambiguous translated residues. V3J clonotypes were defined by identical inferred V gene, J gene, and CDR3 amino acid sequence. To compute the percentage overlap between repertoires, the number of shared unique clonotypes was divided by the size of the smaller repertoire. RTK rarefaction, the Chao1 estimator, and Recon v2.1 estimates of unobserved clonotypes were used to assess repertoire richness. Generation probabilities were computed with OLGA for all TCRbeta clonotypes obtained by the gDNA method from four donors. Here the immuneACCESS table is served through TCRdb, limited to in-frame sequences with V and J called. Missing clones are a known gap in these copies; in checked studies unresolved V genes cover under half, and the rest lacks a known reason. That table gives V, J and clone size, and the DNA gave D and trimming. The sample records about 1.1 million clones, approximately 78% of which are singletons. The ten largest clones add up to under 0.6% of the sample.

Results the study describes overall, beyond this receptor: The genetic and exposure-history diversity represented was limited by the small number of donors. Roughly 5.2% of naive CD4, roughly 3.6% of naive CD8, about 2.4% of memory CD4, and about 0.4% of memory CD8 clonotypes were shared across several donors. Estimated clonotype richness was generally larger for naive than for memory subsets. Compared with non-shared clonotypes, the clonotypes found in all four sorted-subset donors had higher generation probabilities. Incomplete sequencing was indicated by rarefaction of sorted-subset datasets, despite the large sequencing depth. Pairwise subsampling indicated that sequencing depth was expected to affect the degree of clonotype sharing among donors. Sampling was restricted to blood, and TCR repertoires in tissues likely differ from the TCR repertoires found in blood.

Material: memory CD4+ T cells from PBMCs. The intended sense of this specimen's cell subset or site label: CD45RA-negative fraction. The V and J segments used are TRBV28 and TRBJ2-7; the D gene is perhaps TRBD1, on 5 matching bases. This receptor was taken from a man in his late teens or twenties in good health. Some clones in this sample may be carry-over from other donors' samples. The CDR3 reads CAPFGALVSYEQYF. The sequence in DNA is TGTGCCCCCTTTGGGGCCCTAGTCTCCTACGAGCAGTACTTC.